The 2 T cell receptor beta chains listed next were all sequenced from one sample in a study of OX40 agonist ivuxolimab in advanced cancers. Only in-frame clones appear in the TCRdb table, and some are missing; sequencing was by immunoSEQ multiplex PCR. The sample lists approximately 99,000 clones, 85% to 95% occurring once. Sequencing used CD4+ or CD8+ T cells sorted from blood, obtained in a trial of the OX40 agonist ivuxolimab. These receptors were obtained from an adult with an advanced solid tumor such as melanoma, head and neck, liver or kidney cancer.

This clone was found once. The V gene is TRBV19, the J gene TRBJ2-2; D is possibly TRBD1 (6 bases). This CDR3 has 16 residues. Germline V gene sequence: CDR1 LNHDA, CDR2 SQIVND (reference sequence). V lost 6 bases and J lost 0, with 14 bases in between. CDR3 in DNA: TGTGCCAGTAGGGCCCGGGACACCTCGAACACCGGGGAGCTGTTTTTT. This gives the protein CASRARDTSNTGELFF. Full variable domain (remainder filled in from reference TRBV19 and TRBJ2-2): DGGITQSPKYLFRKEGQNVTLSCEQNLNHDAMYWYRQDPGQGLRLIYYSQIVNDFQKGDIAEGYSVSREKKESFPLTVTSAQKNPTAFYLCASRARDTSNTGELFFGEGSRLTVL.

The chain joins TRBV7-3 to TRBJ2-1, with 8 nucleotides matching TRBD1. The CDR3 is made up of 16 amino acids. Per germline, CDR1 SGHTA and CDR2 FQGTGA. The junction had 12 bases not matched to a gene; V was cut back by 4 bases and J by 7 bases. CDR3 loop: CASSSSGQGAGNEQFF. The CDR3 DNA follows: TGTGCCAGCAGCTCGTCGGGGCAGGGGGCGGGTAATGAGCAGTTCTTC. The full variable domain, completed using reference TRBV7-3 and TRBJ2-1, is GAGVSQTPSNKVTEKGKYVELRCDPISGHTALYWYRQSLGQGPEFLIYFQGTGAADDSGLPNDRFFAVRPEGSVSTLKIQRTERGDSAVYLCASSSSGQGAGNEQFFGPGTRLTVL.